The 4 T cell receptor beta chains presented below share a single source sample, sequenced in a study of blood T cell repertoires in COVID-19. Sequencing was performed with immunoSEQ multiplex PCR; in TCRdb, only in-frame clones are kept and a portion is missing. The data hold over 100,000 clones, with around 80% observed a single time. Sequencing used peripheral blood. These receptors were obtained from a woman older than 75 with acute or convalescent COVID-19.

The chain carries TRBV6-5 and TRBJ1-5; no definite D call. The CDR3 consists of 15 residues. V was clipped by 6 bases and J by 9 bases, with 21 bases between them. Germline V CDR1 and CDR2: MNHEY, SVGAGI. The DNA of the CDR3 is TGTGCCAGCAGCAGTTTTGACCTAGCAGGCGGGCCCCAGCATTTT. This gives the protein CASSSFDLAGGPQHF.

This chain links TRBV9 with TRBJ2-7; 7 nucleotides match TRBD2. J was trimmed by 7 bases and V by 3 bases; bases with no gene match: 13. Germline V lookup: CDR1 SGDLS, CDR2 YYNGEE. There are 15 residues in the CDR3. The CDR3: CASSGGEGLLEEQYF. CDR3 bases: TGTGCCAGCAGCGGTGGGGAGGGCCTTTTAGAGGAGCAGTACTTC.

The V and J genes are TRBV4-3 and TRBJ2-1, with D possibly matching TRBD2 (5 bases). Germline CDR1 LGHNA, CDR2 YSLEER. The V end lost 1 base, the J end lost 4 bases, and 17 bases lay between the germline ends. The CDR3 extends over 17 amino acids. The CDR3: CASSQAKVVGAYNEQFF. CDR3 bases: TGCGCCAGCAGCCAAGCGAAGGTCGTGGGAGCTTACAATGAGCAGTTCTTC.

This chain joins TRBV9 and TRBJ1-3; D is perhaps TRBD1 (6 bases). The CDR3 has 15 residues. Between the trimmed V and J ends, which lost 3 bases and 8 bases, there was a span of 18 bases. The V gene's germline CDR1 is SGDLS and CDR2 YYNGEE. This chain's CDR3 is CASSAHRVGSDTIYF. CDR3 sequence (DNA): TGTGCCAGCAGCGCCCACAGGGTAGGGTCGGACACCATATATTTT. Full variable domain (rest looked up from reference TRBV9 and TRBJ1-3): DSGVTQTPKHLITATGQRVTLRCSPRSGDLSVYWYQQSLDQGLQFLIQYYNGEERAKGNILERFSAQQFPDLHSELNLSSLELGDSALYFCASSAHRVGSDTIYFGEGSWLTVV.